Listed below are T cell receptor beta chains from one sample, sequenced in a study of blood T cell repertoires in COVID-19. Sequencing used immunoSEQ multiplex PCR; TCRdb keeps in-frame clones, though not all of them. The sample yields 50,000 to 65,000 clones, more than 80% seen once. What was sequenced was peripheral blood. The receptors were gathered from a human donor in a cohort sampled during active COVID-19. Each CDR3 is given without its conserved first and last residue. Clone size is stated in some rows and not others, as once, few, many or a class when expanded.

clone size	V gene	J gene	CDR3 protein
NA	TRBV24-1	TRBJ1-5	ATSERDNQPQH
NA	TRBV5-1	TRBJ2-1	ASSPRGDRGFNEQF
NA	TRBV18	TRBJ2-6	ASSPSGAAISGGANVLT
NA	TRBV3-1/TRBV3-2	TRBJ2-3	ASSQGAGTDTQY
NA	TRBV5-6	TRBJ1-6	ASSIRPGGSYNSPLH
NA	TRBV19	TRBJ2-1	ASSMTASGRINEQF
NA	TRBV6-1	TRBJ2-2	ASSDHDPRGRRGELF
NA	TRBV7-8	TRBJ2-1	ASSSRPTSYNEQF
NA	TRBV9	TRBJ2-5	ASSVAWDREETQY
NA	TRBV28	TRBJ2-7	ASSPSGTGTYEQY
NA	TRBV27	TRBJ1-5	ASSLGAVGNQPQH
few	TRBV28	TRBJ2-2	ASSSTTGGSTGELF
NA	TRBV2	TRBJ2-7	ASSLVPYEQY
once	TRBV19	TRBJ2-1	ASSRLAGGRDEQF
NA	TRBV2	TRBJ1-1	ASSKRPPGQGMAEAF
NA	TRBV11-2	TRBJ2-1	ASSYRLAGMGNEQF
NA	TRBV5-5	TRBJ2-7	ASSPGTHSYEQY
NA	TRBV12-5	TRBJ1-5	ASAWGDRDNQPQH
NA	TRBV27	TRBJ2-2	ASGQLAGNTGELF
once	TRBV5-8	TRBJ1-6	ASSSGQGQSPLH
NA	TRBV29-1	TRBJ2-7	SVGVTGGEQY
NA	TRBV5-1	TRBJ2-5	ASSTWYPQETQY
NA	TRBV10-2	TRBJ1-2	ASRDLTGRDRGYT
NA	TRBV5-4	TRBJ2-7	ASSRTSGRSYEQY
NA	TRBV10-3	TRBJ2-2	ATGGWTGSTGELF
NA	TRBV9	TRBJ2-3	ASSEIGSGGASVQY
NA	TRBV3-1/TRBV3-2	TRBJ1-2	ASSLRDTTNYGYT
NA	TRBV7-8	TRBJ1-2	ASSATQGYGYT
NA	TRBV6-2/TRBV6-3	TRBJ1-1	ASSSINRAEAF
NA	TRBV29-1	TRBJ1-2	SVTGTGGSGYT
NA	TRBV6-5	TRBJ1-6	ASRPRREEGSPLH
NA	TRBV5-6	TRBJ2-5	ASSSGQTSMSETQY
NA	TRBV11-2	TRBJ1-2	ASSLEVPDSYSNYGYT
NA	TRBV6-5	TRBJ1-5	ASSYSRGGGQPQH
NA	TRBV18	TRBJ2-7	ASSGQESYEQY
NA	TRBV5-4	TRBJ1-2	ASSLEQGSINYGYT
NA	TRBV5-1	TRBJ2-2	ASSLAGVTGELF
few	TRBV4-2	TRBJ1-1	ASSQGASGNTEAF
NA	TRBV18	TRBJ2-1	ASSPRESGMLYNEQF
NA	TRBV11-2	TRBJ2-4	ASSLDMTVNIQY
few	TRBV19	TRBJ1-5	ASSIPRGNQPQH
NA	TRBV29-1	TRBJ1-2	SVISDRGNYGYT
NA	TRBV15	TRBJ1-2	ATSRDTGFRDYT
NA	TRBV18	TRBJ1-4	ASSLPGATNEKLF
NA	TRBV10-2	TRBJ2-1	ASRGTGSYNEQF
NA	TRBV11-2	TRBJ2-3	ASSLDQQSTDTQY